What follows are 25 T cell receptor beta chains derived from one specimen sequenced in a study of cytomegalovirus exposure and HLA in healthy donors. A multiplex PCR was run with 60 Vbeta primers and 13 Jbeta primers. This table comes from immunoSEQ multiplex PCR, and its TCRdb copy is limited to in-frame clones, with some not included. The sample holds roughly 200,000 clones; 75% to 85% are singletons and the top ten take about 4%. What was sequenced was PBMCs. These receptors were taken from a woman aged 55-69 years in good health and CMV-seropositive.

This rearrangement joins TRBV27 to TRBJ1-1; D may be TRBD1 (5 bases). The CDR3 has 15 residues. The germline CDR1 and CDR2 sequences are MNHEY and SMNVEV (reference sequence). Trimming shortened V by 0 bases and J by 5 bases, and 13 bases separated the two germline ends. The CDR3 DNA sequence: TGTGCCAGCAGTTTATCCTCAGGGTGGGGAACTGAAGCTTTCTTT. As protein: CASSLSSGWGTEAFF.

The chain employs TRBV7-3 and TRBJ1-2; D remains unclear. The CDR3 length is 14 residues. In germline, CDR1 is SGHTA, CDR2 FQGTGA. Trimming removed 2 bases from V and 1 base from J, with 8 bases in between. The CDR3 DNA reads as TGTGCCAGCAGCTTATGGGCACTTAACTATGGCTACACCTTC. Translated, it gives CASSLWALNYGYTF.

This CDR3 is CAWSKGLTLGAYEQYF. CDR3 DNA: TGTGCCTGGAGTAAGGGACTTACTCTGGGCGCCTACGAGCAGTACTTC. The chain links TRBV30 to TRBJ2-7, with D maybe TRBD2 (6 bases). This CDR3 has 16 residues. V lost 2 bases to trimming and J lost 2 bases, with 19 bases between them. Germline CDR1 and CDR2: GTSNPN and SVGIG (reference sequence).

The chain joins TRBV5-1 to TRBJ2-5; no reliable D call. Between the trimmed V and J ends, which lost 4 bases and 3 bases, there was a span of 7 bases. Germline loops: CDR1 SGHRS, CDR2 YFSETQ. The CDR3 is 12 amino acids. The CDR3 reads CASSLREETQYF. CDR3 in DNA: TGCGCCAGCAGCCTACGTGAAGAGACCCAGTACTTC.

V and J are TRBV9 and TRBJ2-1, with TRBD2 matching 13 bases. The CDR3 length is 18 residues. CDR1 is SGDLS, CDR2 YYNGEE, per germline. With V trimmed by 0 bases and J by 7 bases, 10 bases remained unmatched. CDR3 loop: CASSVEGGGTSGMNEQFF. The DNA for the CDR3 is TGTGCCAGCAGCGTAGAGGGCGGTGGGACTAGCGGGATGAATGAGCAGTTCTTC.

The chain recombines TRBV7-9 with TRBJ1-2; 7 nucleotides line up with TRBD1. Germline V gives CDR1 SEHNR, CDR2 FQNEAQ (reference sequence). This CDR3 spans 15 amino acids. The V gene end was trimmed by 8 bases and the J gene end by 4 bases; junction bases not matched to a gene: 13. CDR3 region: CASVASGQAVYGYTF. CDR3 nucleotide sequence: TGTGCCAGCGTAGCTTCTGGACAGGCGGTCTATGGCTACACCTTC.

This chain joins TRBV30 and TRBJ2-7, with D tentatively TRBD2 (6 bases). Germline V gene lookup returns CDR1 GTSNPN and CDR2 SVGIG (reference sequence). The CDR3 spans 14 residues. Trimming shortened V by 2 bases and J by 5 bases, and 16 bases separated the two germline ends. For the CDR3, the DNA is TGTGCCTGGAGTCCCGGAGGAGGGAAGGACGAGCAGTACTTC. Encoded protein: CAWSPGGGKDEQYF. Complete variable domain (other parts from reference TRBV30 and TRBJ2-7): SQTIHQWPATLVQPVGSPLSLECTVEGTSNPNLYWYRQAAGRGLQLLFYSVGIGQISSEVPQNLSASRPQDRQFILSSKKLLLSDSGFYLCAWSPGGGKDEQYFGPGTRLTVT.

The V call is TRBV11-3, the J call TRBJ1-5, with a tentative D call TRBD1 (6 bases). The germline V and J ends were trimmed by 1 base and 7 bases, with 17 bases remaining between them. This CDR3 is built from 16 residues. Germline V gene lookup returns CDR1 SGHNT and CDR2 YENEEA. This CDR3 reads CASSLGGVEGEQPQHF. CDR3 nucleotide sequence: TGTGCCAGCAGCTTAGGCGGCGTAGAGGGGGAGCAGCCCCAGCATTTT.

This clone was seen only once. This sequence joins TRBV10-3 and TRBJ1-1; D is possibly TRBD1 (6 bases). V was clipped by 10 bases and J by 11 bases, with 20 bases between them. There are 12 residues in the CDR3. The V gene's germline CDR1 is ENHRY and CDR2 SYGVKD. This CDR3 is CATQGGGREAFF. CDR3 nucleotide sequence: TGTGCCACCCAAGGGGGGGGTCGAGAGGCTTTCTTT.

This clone was detected once. This chain links TRBV6-5 with TRBJ2-1, with D possibly matching TRBD2 (5 bases). CDR3 size: 13 residues. Germline V gene sequence: CDR1 MNHEY, CDR2 SVGAGI. Between the trimmed V and J ends, which lost 4 bases and 10 bases, there was a span of 14 bases. Written as DNA, the CDR3 is TGTGCCAGCAGTTCAACCGGGGTGGGGGAGCAGTTCTTC. This translates into CASSSTGVGEQFF.

The chain combines TRBV28 with TRBJ1-2; 8 nucleotides line up with TRBD1. V was clipped by 7 bases and J by 4 bases; unmatched bases: 11. This CDR3 spans 15 amino acids. Germline CDR1 and CDR2: MDHEN and SYDVKM. The CDR3 loop reads CASNSDGDRLYGYTF. CDR3 nucleotide sequence: TGTGCCAGCAACTCAGATGGGGACAGGCTCTATGGCTACACCTTC.

This clone was detected only once. The CDR3 bases are TGTGCCTGGAGCCGACAGGGTAATACTGAAGCTTTCTTT. Translated: CAWSRQGNTEAFF. The chain couples TRBV30 to TRBJ1-1, with 7 bases matching TRBD1. The CDR3 sequence is 13 residues long. With 3 bases clipped from V and 5 bases from J, the junction kept 6 bases outside the gene matches. The germline V gene has CDR1 GTSNPN and CDR2 SVGIG (reference sequence). Complete variable domain (other parts from reference TRBV30 and TRBJ1-1): SQTIHQWPATLVQPVGSPLSLECTVEGTSNPNLYWYRQAAGRGLQLLFYSVGIGQISSEVPQNLSASRPQDRQFILSSKKLLLSDSGFYLCAWSRQGNTEAFFGQGTRLTVV.

The chain combines TRBV6-6 with TRBJ1-1; 8 bases match TRBD1. The CDR3 runs to 14 residues. The junction had 3 bases not matched to a gene; V was cut back by 4 bases and J by 2 bases. CDR1 is MNHNY and CDR2 is SVGAGI in the germline V gene (reference sequence). For the CDR3, the DNA is TGTGCCAGCAGTTCCGGACAGGGCAACACTGAAGCTTTCTTT. It codes for CASSSGQGNTEAFF.

The chain joins TRBV9 to TRBJ1-1; weak D call: TRBD1 (6 bases). V was clipped by 5 bases and J by 6 bases, with 14 bases between them. The germline CDR1 and CDR2 sequences are SGDLS and YYNGEE. The CDR3 runs to 13 residues. CDR3 protein: CASSLRGEAEAFF. The CDR3 DNA is TGTGCCAGCAGTCTCAGGGGTGAGGCTGAAGCTTTCTTT.

This rearrangement joins TRBV5-1 to TRBJ2-7, with 11 bases lining up with TRBD1. With V trimmed by 3 bases and J by 7 bases, 3 bases remained unmatched. The CDR3 is 13 residues long. Germline V gene sequence: CDR1 SGHRS, CDR2 YFSETQ. The CDR3 loop reads CASSSGQGGEQYF. CDR3 DNA: TGCGCCAGCAGCTCGGGACAGGGGGGGGAGCAGTACTTC.

This chain connects TRBV30 to TRBJ2-1, with D hard to call. Trimming shortened V by 0 bases and J by 5 bases, and 8 bases separated the two germline ends. The length of the CDR3 is 13 residues. CDR1 and CDR2 from the germline V gene are GTSNPN and SVGIG (reference sequence). The CDR3 reads CAWSVGLNNEQFF. The CDR3 DNA follows: TGTGCCTGGAGTGTGGGCTTAAACAATGAGCAGTTCTTC.

The chain recombines TRBV11-2 with TRBJ2-3; 12 bases agree with TRBD2. Per the germline V gene, CDR1 is SGHAT and CDR2 is FQNNGV. V shed 3 bases and J 3 bases; nucleotides not matched to a gene: 4. The CDR3 is 16 amino acids. CDR3 residues: CASSLATSGRTDTQYF. DNA of the CDR3: TGTGCCAGCAGCTTGGCCACTAGCGGGAGGACAGATACGCAGTATTTT.

This chain connects TRBV5-8 to TRBJ2-1; 7 nucleotides line up with TRBD1. J lost 2 bases, V lost 1 base, and 3 bases had no gene match. Germline V gene lookup returns CDR1 SGHTS and CDR2 YDEGEE. The CDR3 is 15 residues long. CDR3 nucleotides: TGTGCCAGCAGCTTGCCGGGACAGCCCTACAATGAGCAGTTCTTC. This encodes CASSLPGQPYNEQFF.

This clone was observed a handful of times. The V gene is TRBV28, the J gene TRBJ2-1, with D maybe TRBD2 (6 bases). The CDR3 sequence is 15 residues long. Between the trimmed V and J ends, which lost 5 bases and 12 bases, there was a span of 23 bases. From germline, CDR1 is MDHEN and CDR2 SYDVKM. The CDR3 DNA reads TGTGCCAGCAGTCCGGTTCACGGGCCCGCGGGGACGCAGTTCTTC. Its protein is CASSPVHGPAGTQFF.

The chain employs TRBV7-2 and TRBJ2-5; D gene unclear. In germline, CDR1 is SGHTA, CDR2 FQGNSA. The CDR3 extends over 15 amino acids. Trimming left V 0 bases short and J 2 bases short, with 10 bases between. The CDR3 spells CASSLAYGPQETQYF. As DNA, the CDR3 is TGTGCCAGCAGCTTAGCATATGGGCCACAAGAGACCCAGTACTTC.

J is TRBJ2-7 and V is TRBV10-3; 9 bases line up with TRBD1. V shed 8 bases and J 12 bases; nucleotides not matched to a gene: 8. Per germline, CDR1 ENHRY and CDR2 SYGVKD. This CDR3 contains 11 residues. The CDR3 DNA sequence: TGTGCCATCCTGAACCGGACAGGGGCGTACTTC. This encodes CAILNRTGAYF.

This clone was counted once. This sequence joins TRBV28 and TRBJ2-5; 9 nucleotides match TRBD2. After removal of 5 bases from V and 5 bases from J, the junction contained 15 bases not matched to a gene. The CDR3 has 17 residues. Germline-derived CDR1 and CDR2 are MDHEN and SYDVKM. CDR3 sequence reads: CASSPSKAGGPRETQYF. CDR3 sequence (DNA): TGTGCCAGCAGTCCTTCCAAAGCGGGAGGTCCCCGGGAGACCCAGTACTTC.

This rearrangement joins TRBV6-4 to TRBJ1-2; no clear D. The CDR3 totals 13 residues. The germline V and J ends were trimmed by 4 bases and 2 bases, with 8 bases remaining between them. Germline CDR1 is MRHNA and CDR2 is SNTAGT. The CDR3 DNA reads as TGTGCCAGCAGTGGGAGTGGAAACTATGGCTACACCTTC. It translates to CASSGSGNYGYTF.

This clone showed up just a few times. The rearrangement links TRBV11-2 to TRBJ2-3; the match to TRBD2 covers 14 bases. This CDR3 is 18 amino acids long. V shed 4 bases, J shed 0 bases, and the junction held 6 bases outside the gene matches. Germline CDR1 reads SGHAT; CDR2 reads FQNNGV. This chain's CDR3 is CASSSGLAGGSSTDTQYF. The CDR3 DNA reads as TGTGCCAGCAGCTCCGGACTAGCGGGGGGCTCTAGCACAGATACGCAGTATTTT.

The CDR3 bases are TGTGCCAGTAGTATGGCAGCGGGGGGATACAATGAGCAGTTCTTC. Translating gives CASSMAAGGYNEQFF. The J gene is TRBJ2-1, the V gene TRBV19, with 9 bases fitting TRBD2. Germline assignment: CDR1 LNHDA and CDR2 SQIVND (reference sequence). CDR3 length: 15 residues. V gave up 3 bases and J gave up 4 bases; unmatched junction bases: 4.